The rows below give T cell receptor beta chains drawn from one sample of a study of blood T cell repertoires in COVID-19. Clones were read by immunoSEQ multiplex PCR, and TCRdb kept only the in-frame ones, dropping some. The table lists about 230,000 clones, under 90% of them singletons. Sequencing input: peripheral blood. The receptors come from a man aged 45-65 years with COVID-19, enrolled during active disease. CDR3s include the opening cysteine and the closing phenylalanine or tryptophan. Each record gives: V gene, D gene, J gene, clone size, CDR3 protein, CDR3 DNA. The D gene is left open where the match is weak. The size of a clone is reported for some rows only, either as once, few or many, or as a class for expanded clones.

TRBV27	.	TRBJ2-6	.	CASSPSGSAGGANVLTF	TGTGCCAGCAGTCCAAGCGGCTCGGCGGGTGGGGCCAACGTCCTGACTTTC
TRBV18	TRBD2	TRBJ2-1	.	CASSPRLLADSYNEQFF	TGTGCCAGCTCACCGCGATTACTAGCGGACTCCTACAATGAGCAGTTCTTC
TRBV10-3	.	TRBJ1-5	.	CAISESVGQGSDQPQHF	TGTGCCATCAGTGAATCCGTCGGGCAGGGGTCCGATCAGCCCCAGCATTTT
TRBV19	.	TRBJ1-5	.	CASSGPQGSNQPQHF	TGTGCCAGTAGCGGCCCGCAGGGAAGCAATCAGCCCCAGCATTTT
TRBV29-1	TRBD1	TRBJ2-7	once	CSVDLGTGLNEQYF	TGCAGCGTTGACCTGGGGACAGGGTTAAACGAGCAGTACTTC
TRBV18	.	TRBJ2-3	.	CASSPTGDTDTQYF	TGTGCCAGCTCACCGACGGGAGATACAGATACGCAGTATTTT
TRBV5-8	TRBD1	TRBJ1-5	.	CASSPGQGSEPQHF	TGTGCCAGCAGCCCAGGACAGGGTTCGGAGCCCCAGCATTTT
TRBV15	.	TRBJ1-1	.	CATSSTDTTEAFF	TGTGCCACCAGCAGTACAGATACCACTGAAGCTTTCTTT
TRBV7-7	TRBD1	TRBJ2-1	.	CASSRTGGNEQFF	TGTGCTAGCAGCCGGACAGGGGGCAATGAGCAGTTCTTC
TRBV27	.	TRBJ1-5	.	CASSPLTVGGRPQPQHF	TGTGCCAGCAGTCCCCTGACGGTGGGGGGTCGTCCCCAGCCCCAGCATTTT
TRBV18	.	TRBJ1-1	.	CASSPREQMNTEAFF	TGTGCCAGCTCACCTCGGGAGCAGATGAACACTGAAGCTTTCTTT
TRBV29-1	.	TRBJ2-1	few	CSVDYYNEQFF	TGCAGCGTTGACTACTACAATGAGCAGTTCTTC
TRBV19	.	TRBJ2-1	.	CASSSGQKYNEQFF	TGTGCCAGTAGTTCAGGACAGAAGTACAATGAGCAGTTCTTC
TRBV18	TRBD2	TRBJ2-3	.	CASSAVGLAGDFPF	TGTGCCAGCTCAGCGGTCGGACTAGCGGGAGATTTCCCCTTT
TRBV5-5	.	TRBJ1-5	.	CASSLEPGPGVQPQHF	TGTGCCAGCAGCTTGGAGCCGGGACCAGGGGTACAGCCCCAGCATTTT
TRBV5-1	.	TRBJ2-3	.	CASSLEGGLTDTQYF	TGCGCCAGCAGCTTGGAAGGCGGGTTAACAGATACGCAGTATTTT
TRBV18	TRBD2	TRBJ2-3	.	CASSPLGTSGLTDTQYF	TGTGCCAGCTCACCCCTCGGGACTAGCGGTCTCACAGATACGCAGTATTTT
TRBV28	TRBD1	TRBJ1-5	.	CASIATGTGPNQPQHF	TGTGCCAGCATTGCCACCGGGACAGGGCCCAATCAGCCCCAGCATTTT
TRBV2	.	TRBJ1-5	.	CASSGQNSNQPQHF	TGTGCCAGCAGTGGACAGAATAGCAATCAGCCCCAGCATTTT
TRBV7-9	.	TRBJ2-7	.	CASSLAAESSYEQYF	TGTGCCAGCAGCTTAGCGGCGGAGAGCTCCTACGAGCAGTACTTC
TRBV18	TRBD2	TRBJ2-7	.	CASSPPGGGYFYEQYF	TGTGCCAGCTCACCACCGGGCGGGGGTTACTTCTACGAGCAGTACTTC
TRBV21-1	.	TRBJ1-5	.	CASRGRQELYSNQPQHF	TGTGCCAGCAGGGGAAGACAGGAACTATATAGCAATCAGCCCCAGCATTTT
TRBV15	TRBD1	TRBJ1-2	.	CATSRERQGADYGYTF	TGTGCCACCAGCCGAGAACGACAGGGGGCAGACTATGGCTACACCTTC
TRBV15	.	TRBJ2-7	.	CATSRDRETAPYEQYF	TGTGCCACCAGCAGAGATCGGGAGACAGCCCCCTACGAGCAGTACTTC
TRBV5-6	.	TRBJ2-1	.	CASSLDEWNEQFF	TGTGCCAGCAGCTTGGACGAGTGGAATGAGCAGTTCTTC
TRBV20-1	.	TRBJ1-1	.	CSARMDSEAFF	TGCAGTGCTAGAATGGACAGTGAAGCTTTCTTT
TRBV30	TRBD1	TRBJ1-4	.	CAWGTGGEKLFF	TGTGCCTGGGGGACAGGGGGTGAAAAACTGTTTTTT
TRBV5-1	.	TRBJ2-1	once	CASSLATENEQFF	TGCGCCAGCAGCTTGGCGACAGAAAATGAGCAGTTCTTC
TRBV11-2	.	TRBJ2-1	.	CASSPGQRTYNEQFF	TGTGCCAGCAGCCCCGGACAGCGCACCTACAATGAGCAGTTCTTC
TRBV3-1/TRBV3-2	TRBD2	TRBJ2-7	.	CASSPQISGRYGEQYF	TGTGCCAGCAGCCCACAGATCAGCGGGAGGTACGGGGAGCAGTACTTC
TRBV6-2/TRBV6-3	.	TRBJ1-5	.	CASSYGGQPNQPQHF	TGTGCCAGCAGTTACGGCGGACAACCCAATCAGCCCCAGCATTTT
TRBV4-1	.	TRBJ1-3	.	CASSQHLPTGSSGNTIYF	TGCGCCAGCAGCCAACACCTGCCGACAGGCAGCTCTGGAAACACCATATATTTT
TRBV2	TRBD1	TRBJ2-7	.	CAVGQGAQNSYEQYF	TGTGCCGTTGGACAGGGGGCGCAGAACTCCTACGAGCAGTACTTC